The 7 T cell receptor beta chains given below trace back to one sample, sequenced in a study of radiotherapy plus CTLA-4 blockade in lung cancer. TCRdb's copy holds only in-frame clones and misses some; the assay was immunoSEQ multiplex PCR. The repertoire includes around 99,000 clones, around nine tenths of them detected once, and about 5.3% sits in the top ten. The material sequenced was peripheral blood, taken from a patient treated with radiotherapy plus ipilimumab. Every receptor here comes from a human donor with non-small cell lung cancer that progressed on radiotherapy plus ipilimumab.

The rearrangement links TRBV6-4 to TRBJ2-1; D is uncertain. Germline V lookup: CDR1 MRHNA, CDR2 SNTAGT. Trimming took 0 bases from V and 0 from J, leaving 9 bases between them. This CDR3 region has 16 residues. The CDR3 DNA follows: TGTGCCAGCAGTGACTCGAGAAGGAGCTCCTACAATGAGCAGTTCTTC. It is translated as CASSDSRRSSYNEQFF.

This chain links TRBV30 with TRBJ2-5; 10 nucleotides agree with TRBD1. The CDR3 has 15 amino acids. V was clipped by 5 bases and J by 5 bases; unmatched bases: 11. The germline gives CDR1 GTSNPN, CDR2 SVGIG (reference sequence). CDR3 protein: CAWGPGTGVLETQYF. CDR3 coding DNA: TGTGCCTGGGGCCCCGGGACAGGGGTATTGGAGACCCAGTACTTC.

The chain couples TRBV23-1 to TRBJ2-6; either TRBD1 or TRBD2 may fit D (6 bases each). TRBV23-1 is flagged as an ORF with uncertain function. V was pared by 0 bases and J by 5 bases, with 11 bases between. CDR3 length: 16 amino acids. The CDR3 DNA is TGCGCCAGCAGTCAATCGAGGGGGGAGAGGGCCAACGTCCTGACTTTC. Encoded protein: CASSQSRGERANVLTF.

The J gene is TRBJ2-7, the V gene TRBV5-1; 8 bases are a match to TRBD1. This CDR3 spans 15 amino acids. The germline CDR1 and CDR2 sequences are SGHRS and YFSETQ. V gave up 0 bases and J gave up 7 bases; unmatched junction bases: 9. The CDR3 coding sequence is TGCGCCAGCAGCTTGGCCGGACAGGGTTCGTGGGAGCAGTACTTC. The encoded protein is CASSLAGQGSWEQYF. The full variable domain, its missing parts supplied by reference TRBV5-1 and TRBJ2-7, is KAGVTQTPRYLIKTRGQQVTLSCSPISGHRSVSWYQQTPGQGLQFLFEYFSETQRNKGNFPGRFSGRQFSNSRSEMNVSTLELGDSALYLCASSLAGQGSWEQYFGPGTRLTVT.

This chain uses TRBV2 with TRBJ2-5; TRBD2 aligns across 7 bases. This CDR3 region has 16 residues. The V gene end was trimmed by 0 bases and the J gene end by 5 bases; junction bases not matched to a gene: 9. The germline gives CDR1 SNHLY, CDR2 FYNNEI. The CDR3 region is CASSEAREGVRETQYF. Here the CDR3 DNA reads TGTGCCAGCAGTGAAGCCAGGGAGGGAGTTCGGGAGACCCAGTACTTC.

This clone was counted between two and nine times. The V call is TRBV7-8, the J call TRBJ1-4; maybe TRBD1 (5 bases). Between the trimmed V and J ends, which lost 2 bases and 8 bases, there was a span of 15 bases. Germline-derived CDR1 and CDR2 are SGHVS and FQNEAQ. CDR3 length: 15 amino acids. Written as DNA, the CDR3 is TGTGCCAGCAGCTTAACTCGGGGGTCCGGAGAAAAACTGTTTTTT. Translated: CASSLTRGSGEKLFF.

V usage is TRBV7-8 and J usage is TRBJ2-7; no clear D. Trimming removed 4 bases at V and 3 bases at J, with 22 bases between. Germline values: CDR1 SGHVS, CDR2 FQNEAQ. CDR3 length: 17 residues. CDR3 amino acids: CASSSRGRELRYYEQYF. The CDR3 bases are TGTGCCAGCAGCTCTAGAGGTCGCGAGTTGCGTTACTACGAGCAGTACTTC.